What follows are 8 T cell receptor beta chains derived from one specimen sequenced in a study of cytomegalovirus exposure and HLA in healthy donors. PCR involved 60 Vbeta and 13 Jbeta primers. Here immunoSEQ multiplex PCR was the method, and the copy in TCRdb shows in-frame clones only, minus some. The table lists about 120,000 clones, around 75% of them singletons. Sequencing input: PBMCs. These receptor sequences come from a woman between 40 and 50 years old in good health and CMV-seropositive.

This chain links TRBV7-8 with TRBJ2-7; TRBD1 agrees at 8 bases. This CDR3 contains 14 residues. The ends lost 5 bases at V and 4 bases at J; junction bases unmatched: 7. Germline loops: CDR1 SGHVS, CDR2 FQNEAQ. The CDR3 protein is CASSGTDRGYEQYF. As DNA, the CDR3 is TGTGCCAGCAGCGGGACCGACAGGGGTTACGAGCAGTACTTC.

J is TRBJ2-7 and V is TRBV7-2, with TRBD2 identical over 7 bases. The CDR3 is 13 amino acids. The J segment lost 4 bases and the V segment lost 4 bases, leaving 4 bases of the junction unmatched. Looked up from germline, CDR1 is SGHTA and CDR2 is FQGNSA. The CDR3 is CASSWKREYEQYF. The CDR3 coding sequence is TGTGCCAGCAGCTGGAAGCGGGAATACGAGCAGTACTTC. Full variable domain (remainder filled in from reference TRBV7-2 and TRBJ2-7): GAGVSQSPSNKVTEKGKDVELRCDPISGHTALYWYRQSLGQGLEFLIYFQGNSAPDKSGLPSDRFSAERTGGSVSTLTIQRTQQEDSAVYLCASSWKREYEQYFGPGTRLTVT.

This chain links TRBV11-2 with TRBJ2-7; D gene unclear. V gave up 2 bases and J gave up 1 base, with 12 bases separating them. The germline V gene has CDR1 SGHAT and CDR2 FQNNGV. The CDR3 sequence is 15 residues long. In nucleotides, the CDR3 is TGTGCCAGCAGCTTACCAGGCTCCTCATCCTACGAGCAGTACTTC. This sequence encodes CASSLPGSSSYEQYF.

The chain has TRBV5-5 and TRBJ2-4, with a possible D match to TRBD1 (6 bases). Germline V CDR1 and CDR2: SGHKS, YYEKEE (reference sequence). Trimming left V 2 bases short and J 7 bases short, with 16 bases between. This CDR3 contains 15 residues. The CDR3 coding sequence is TGTGCCAGCAGCTTCTTTGGCAGGGGTTTCAACATTCAGTACTTC. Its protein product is CASSFFGRGFNIQYF.

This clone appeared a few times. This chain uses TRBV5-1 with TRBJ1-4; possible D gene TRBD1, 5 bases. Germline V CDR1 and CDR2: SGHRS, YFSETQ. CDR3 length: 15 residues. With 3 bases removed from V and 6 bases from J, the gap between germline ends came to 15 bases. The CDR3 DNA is TGCGCCAGCAGCTCCGGTTGGGACTCTCATGAAAAACTGTTTTTT. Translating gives CASSSGWDSHEKLFF.

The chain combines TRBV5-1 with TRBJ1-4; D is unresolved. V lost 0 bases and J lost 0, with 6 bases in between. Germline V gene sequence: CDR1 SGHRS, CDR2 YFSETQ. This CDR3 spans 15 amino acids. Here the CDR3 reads CASSLGRATNEKLFF. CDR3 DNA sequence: TGCGCCAGCAGCTTGGGTAGAGCAACTAATGAAAAACTGTTTTTT.

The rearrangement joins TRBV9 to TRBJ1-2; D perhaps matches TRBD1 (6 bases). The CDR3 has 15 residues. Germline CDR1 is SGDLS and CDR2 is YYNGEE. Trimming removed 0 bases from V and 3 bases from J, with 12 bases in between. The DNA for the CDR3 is TGTGCCAGCAGCGTAGACCAGGGGTTTCACTATGGCTACACCTTC. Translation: CASSVDQGFHYGYTF.

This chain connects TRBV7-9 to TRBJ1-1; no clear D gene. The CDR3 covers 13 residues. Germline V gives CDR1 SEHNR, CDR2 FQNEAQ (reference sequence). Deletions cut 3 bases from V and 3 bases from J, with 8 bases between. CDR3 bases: TGTGCCAGCAGCTTGCAGCGGGACACTGAAGCTTTCTTT. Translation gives CASSLQRDTEAFF.